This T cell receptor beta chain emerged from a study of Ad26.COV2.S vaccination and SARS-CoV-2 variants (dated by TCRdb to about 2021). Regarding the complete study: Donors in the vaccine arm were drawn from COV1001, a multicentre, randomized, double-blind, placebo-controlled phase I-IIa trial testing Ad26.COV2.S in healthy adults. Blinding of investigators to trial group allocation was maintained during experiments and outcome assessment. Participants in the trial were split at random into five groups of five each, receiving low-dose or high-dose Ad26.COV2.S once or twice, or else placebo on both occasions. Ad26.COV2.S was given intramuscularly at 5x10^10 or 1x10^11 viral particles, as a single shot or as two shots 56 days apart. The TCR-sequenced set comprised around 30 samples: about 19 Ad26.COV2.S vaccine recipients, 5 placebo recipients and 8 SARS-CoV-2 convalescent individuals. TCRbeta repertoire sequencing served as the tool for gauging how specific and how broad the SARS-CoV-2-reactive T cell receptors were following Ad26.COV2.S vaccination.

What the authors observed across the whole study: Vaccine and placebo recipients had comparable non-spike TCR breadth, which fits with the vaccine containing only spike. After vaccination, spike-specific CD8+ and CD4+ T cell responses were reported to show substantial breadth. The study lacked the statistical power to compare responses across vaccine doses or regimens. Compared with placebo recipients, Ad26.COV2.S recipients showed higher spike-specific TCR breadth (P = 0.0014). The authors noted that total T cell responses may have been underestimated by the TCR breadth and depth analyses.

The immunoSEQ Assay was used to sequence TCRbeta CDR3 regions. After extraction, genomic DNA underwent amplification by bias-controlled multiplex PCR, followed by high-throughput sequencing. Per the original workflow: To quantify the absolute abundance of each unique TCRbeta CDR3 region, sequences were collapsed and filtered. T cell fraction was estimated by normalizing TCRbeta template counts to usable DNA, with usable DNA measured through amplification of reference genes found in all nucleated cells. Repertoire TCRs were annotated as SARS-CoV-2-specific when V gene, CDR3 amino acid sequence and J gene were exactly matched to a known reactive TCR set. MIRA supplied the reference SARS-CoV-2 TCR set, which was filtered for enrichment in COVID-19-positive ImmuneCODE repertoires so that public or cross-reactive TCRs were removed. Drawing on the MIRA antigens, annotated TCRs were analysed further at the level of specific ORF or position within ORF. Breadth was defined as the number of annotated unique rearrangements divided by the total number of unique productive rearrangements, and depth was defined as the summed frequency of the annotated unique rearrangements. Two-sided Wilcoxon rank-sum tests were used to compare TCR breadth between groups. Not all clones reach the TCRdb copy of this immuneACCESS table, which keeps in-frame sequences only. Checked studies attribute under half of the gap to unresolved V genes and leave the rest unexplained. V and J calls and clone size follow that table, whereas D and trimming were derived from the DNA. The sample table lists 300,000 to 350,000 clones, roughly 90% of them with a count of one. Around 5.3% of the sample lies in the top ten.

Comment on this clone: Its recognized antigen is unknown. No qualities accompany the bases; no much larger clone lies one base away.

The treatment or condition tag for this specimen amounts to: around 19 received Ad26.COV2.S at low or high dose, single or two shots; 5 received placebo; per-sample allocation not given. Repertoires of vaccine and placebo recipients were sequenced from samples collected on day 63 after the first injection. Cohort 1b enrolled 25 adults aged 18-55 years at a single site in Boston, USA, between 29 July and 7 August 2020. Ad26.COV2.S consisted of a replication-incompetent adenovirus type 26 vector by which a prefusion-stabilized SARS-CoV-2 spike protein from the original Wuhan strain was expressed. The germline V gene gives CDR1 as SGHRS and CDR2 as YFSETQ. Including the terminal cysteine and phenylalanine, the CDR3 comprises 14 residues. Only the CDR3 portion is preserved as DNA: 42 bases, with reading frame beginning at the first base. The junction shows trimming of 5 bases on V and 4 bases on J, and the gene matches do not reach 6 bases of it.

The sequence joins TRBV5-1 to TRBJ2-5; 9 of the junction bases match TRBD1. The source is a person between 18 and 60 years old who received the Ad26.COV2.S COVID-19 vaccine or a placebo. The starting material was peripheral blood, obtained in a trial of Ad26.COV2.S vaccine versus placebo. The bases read TGCGCCAGCAGACCTAAGACAGGGGGAGAGACCCAGTACTTC. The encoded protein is CASRPKTGGETQYF.